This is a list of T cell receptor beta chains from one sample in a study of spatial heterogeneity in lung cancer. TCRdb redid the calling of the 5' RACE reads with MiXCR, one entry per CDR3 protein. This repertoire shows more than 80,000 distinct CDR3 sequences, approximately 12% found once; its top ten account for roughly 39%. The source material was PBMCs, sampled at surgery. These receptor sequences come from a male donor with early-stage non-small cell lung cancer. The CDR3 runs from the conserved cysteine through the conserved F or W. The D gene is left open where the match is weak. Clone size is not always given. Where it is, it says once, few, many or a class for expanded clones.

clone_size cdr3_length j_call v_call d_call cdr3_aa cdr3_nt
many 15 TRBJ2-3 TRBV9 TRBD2 CASSVVGLASDTQYF TGTGCCAGCAGCGTAGTGGGACTAGCATCAGATACGCAGTATTTT
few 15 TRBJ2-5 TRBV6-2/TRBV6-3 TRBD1 CASSASGQARGTQYF TGTGCCAGCAGTGCTTCGGGACAGGCAAGAGGGACCCAGTACTTC
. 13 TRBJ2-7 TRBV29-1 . CSVRRRLSDGQYF TGCAGCGTTCGACGCAGATTGAGTGATGGGCAGTACTTC
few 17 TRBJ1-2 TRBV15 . CATSRDPLGQTSYGYTF TGTGCCACCAGCAGAGATCCTCTTGGACAGACCAGCTATGGCTACACCTTC
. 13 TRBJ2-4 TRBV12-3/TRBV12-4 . CASSFGLQNIQYF TGTGCCAGCAGTTTCGGTCTCCAAAACATTCAGTACTTC
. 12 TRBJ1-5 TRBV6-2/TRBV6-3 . CASSANWGSQHF TGTGCCAGCAGTGCGAATTGGGGTTCCCAGCATTTT
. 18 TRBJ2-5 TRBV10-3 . CAISEPGASFTDQETQYF TGTGCCATCAGTGAGCCGGGCGCGTCTTTCACAGATCAAGAGACCCAGTACTTC
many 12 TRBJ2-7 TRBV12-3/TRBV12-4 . CASSHILYEQYF TGTGCCAGCAGCCACATTTTGTACGAGCAGTACTTC
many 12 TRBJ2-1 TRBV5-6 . CASSWTGRVEFF TGTGCCAGCAGCTGGACAGGGAGGGTGGAGTTCTTC
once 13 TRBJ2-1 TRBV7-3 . CASSPPAELEQFF TGTGCCAGCAGCCCCCCGGCAGAACTAGAGCAGTTCTTC
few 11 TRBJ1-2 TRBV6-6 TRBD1 CASREQGDYTF TGTGCCAGCAGGGAACAGGGGGACTACACCTTC